The source of this TCR beta chain is a study of blood T cell repertoires in COVID-19. Study context: The study drew acute and convalescent COVID-19 samples from the United States, Italy and Spain.

Under the authors' procedure: The assay estimated nucleated cells by amplifying reference gene primers. Repertoires were generated with immunoSEQ multiplex PCR, while TCRdb's copy carries only in-frame clones and drops some. The V and J calls and clone size are taken from that table; D and trimming were inferred from the DNA. Seen here are some 150,000 clones, around four fifths observed once, and the top ten hold under 2.5%. The germline V and J ends were trimmed by 0 bases and 2 bases, with 11 bases remaining between them. Looked up from germline, CDR1 is MNHNY and CDR2 is SVGAGI (reference sequence). The CDR3 spans 16 residues.

This chain links TRBV6-6 with TRBJ1-5; the D gene is possibly TRBD1 (5 bases). The sequencing sample was made of peripheral blood. The origin of this receptor is a man in his sixties or seventies with acute or convalescent COVID-19. The CDR3 bases are TGTGCCAGCAGTTACTCGTCTGGGGGGGGCAATCAGCCCCAGCATTTT. It is translated as CASSYSSGGGNQPQHF.